This T cell receptor (beta chain) is from a study of CD8 T cells in ankylosing spondylitis. Study-wide results and limits: Significant enrichment of disease-linked clones was reported in matched ankylosing spondylitis synovial fluid. Earlier authors reported some of these motif variants in reactive arthritis synovial fluid and blood. Ankylosing spondylitis blood seemed to carry a telltale TCR beta motif made of under ten highly homologous variants.

This clonotype showed up just once. Antigen specificity is unknown. The V and J ends lost 2 bases and 0 bases, in that order; junction bases with no gene match: 1. This CDR3 region has 14 residues. The germline CDR1 and CDR2 sequences are DFQATT and SNEGSKA (reference sequence). Each TCR beta library was made by quantitative 5'-RACE that incorporated molecular barcodes. TCRdb called the 5' RACE reads again in MiXCR, with one record for every CDR3 protein. Here the sample spans 350,000 to 450,000 distinct CDR3 sequences, roughly 27% being singletons. What was sequenced was blood, either unsorted or a sorted T cell fraction (not recorded which). The sequence was obtained from a male donor with ankylosing spondylitis. The chain employs TRBV20-1 and TRBJ2-1; the match to TRBD2 covers 7 bases. The CDR3, as DNA: TGCAGTGCTAGACGCGGGGGCTCCTACAATGAGCAGTTCTTC. Amino acid sequence: CSARRGGSYNEQFF.